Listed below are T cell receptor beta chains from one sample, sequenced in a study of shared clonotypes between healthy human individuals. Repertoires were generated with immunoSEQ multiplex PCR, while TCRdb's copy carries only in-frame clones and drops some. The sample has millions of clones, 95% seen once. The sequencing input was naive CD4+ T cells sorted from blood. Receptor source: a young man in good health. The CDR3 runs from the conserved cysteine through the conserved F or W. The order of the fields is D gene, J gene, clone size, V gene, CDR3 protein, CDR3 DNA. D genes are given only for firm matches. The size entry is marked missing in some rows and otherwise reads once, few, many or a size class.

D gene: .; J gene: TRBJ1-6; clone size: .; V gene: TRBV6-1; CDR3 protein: CASSDGYVSYNSPLHF; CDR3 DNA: TGTGCCAGCAGTGACGGGTATGTCTCCTATAATTCACCCCTCCACTTT
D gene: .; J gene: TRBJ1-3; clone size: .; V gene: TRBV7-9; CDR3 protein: CASATRATTGNTIYF; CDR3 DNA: TGTGCCAGCGCTACCAGGGCAACGACGGGAAACACCATATATTTT
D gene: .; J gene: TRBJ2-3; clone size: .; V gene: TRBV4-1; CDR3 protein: CASSQDSLLRTDTQYF; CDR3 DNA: TGCGCCAGCAGCCAAGATAGTCTCCTCCGCACAGATACGCAGTATTTT
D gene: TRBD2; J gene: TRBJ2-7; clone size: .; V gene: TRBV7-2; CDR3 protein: CASRRTSGSYEQYF; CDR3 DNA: TGTGCCAGCAGGAGGACTAGCGGCTCCTACGAGCAGTACTTC
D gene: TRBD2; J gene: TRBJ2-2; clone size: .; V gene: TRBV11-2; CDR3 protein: CASSPGLAGALYTGELFF; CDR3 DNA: TGTGCCAGCAGCCCAGGACTAGCGGGGGCTCTCTACACCGGGGAGCTGTTTTTT
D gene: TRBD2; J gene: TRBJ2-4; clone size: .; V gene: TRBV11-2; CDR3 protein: CASSSKPLTSGLAKNIQYF; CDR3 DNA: TGTGCCAGCAGCTCCAAACCCCTGACTAGCGGCTTAGCCAAAAACATTCAGTACTTC
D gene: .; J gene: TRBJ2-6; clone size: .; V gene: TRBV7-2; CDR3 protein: CASRHASGANVLTF; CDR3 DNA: TGTGCCAGCCGACACGCCTCTGGGGCCAACGTCCTGACTTTC
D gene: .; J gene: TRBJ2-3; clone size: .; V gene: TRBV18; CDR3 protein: CASSPSRINGDTQYF; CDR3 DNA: TGTGCCAGCTCACCATCCAGGATTAATGGAGATACGCAGTATTTT
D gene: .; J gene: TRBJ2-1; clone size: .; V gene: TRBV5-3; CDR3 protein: CARSYRPDRSPEQFF; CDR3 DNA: TGTGCCAGAAGCTACCGGCCAGACCGCAGCCCTGAGCAGTTCTTC
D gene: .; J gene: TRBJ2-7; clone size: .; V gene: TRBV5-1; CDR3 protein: CASSPGQRARVDYEQYF; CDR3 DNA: TGCGCCAGCAGCCCGGGACAGCGGGCTAGAGTGGACTACGAGCAGTACTTC
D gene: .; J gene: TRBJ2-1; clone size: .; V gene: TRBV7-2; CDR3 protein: CASSQEGVVYNEQFF; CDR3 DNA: TGTGCCAGCAGCCAAGAGGGAGTGGTCTACAATGAGCAGTTCTTC
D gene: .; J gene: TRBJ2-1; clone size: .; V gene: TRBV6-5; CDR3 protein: CASSYGAYSYNEQFF; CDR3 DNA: TGTGCCAGCAGTTACGGGGCTTACTCCTACAATGAGCAGTTCTTC
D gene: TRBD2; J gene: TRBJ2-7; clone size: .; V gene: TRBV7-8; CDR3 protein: CASSLQSSGIHEQYF; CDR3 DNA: TGTGCCAGCAGCTTACAGTCCAGCGGGATCCACGAGCAGTACTTC
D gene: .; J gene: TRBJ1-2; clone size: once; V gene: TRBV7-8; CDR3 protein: CASSLGGNNNYGYTF; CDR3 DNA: TGTGCCAGCAGCTTAGGAGGTAACAACAACTATGGCTACACCTTC
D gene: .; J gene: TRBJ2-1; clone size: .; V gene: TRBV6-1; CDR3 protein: CASSGQGLSYNEQFF; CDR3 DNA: TGTGCCAGCAGTGGGCAGGGCCTATCCTACAATGAGCAGTTCTTC
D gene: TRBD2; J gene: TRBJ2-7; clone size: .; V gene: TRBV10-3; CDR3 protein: CAISESLLAEAGEQYF; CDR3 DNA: TGTGCCATCAGTGAGTCGTTGCTAGCTGAAGCGGGGGAGCAGTACTTC